The rows below give T cell receptor beta chains drawn from one sample of a study of cytomegalovirus exposure and HLA in healthy donors. Clones were read by immunoSEQ multiplex PCR, and TCRdb kept only the in-frame ones, dropping some. The table includes approximately 130,000 clones, more than 70% detected once. Source material: PBMCs. Receptor source: a man aged 50-60 years in good health and CMV-seropositive. CDR3s include the opening cysteine and the closing phenylalanine or tryptophan.

v_gene: TRBV6-6; j_gene: TRBJ1-1; CDR3aa: CASSYIAPSTEAFF
v_gene: TRBV11-3; j_gene: TRBJ2-6; CDR3aa: CASSLRTSGRANVLTF
v_gene: TRBV10-3; j_gene: TRBJ2-3; CDR3aa: CAISGQGPDTQYF
v_gene: TRBV11-2; j_gene: TRBJ1-2; CDR3aa: CASSLTTRGDYGYTF
v_gene: TRBV7-2; j_gene: TRBJ2-7; CDR3aa: CASSPLLAGALYEQYF
v_gene: TRBV11-3; j_gene: TRBJ2-5; CDR3aa: CASSPTGETQYF
v_gene: TRBV19; j_gene: TRBJ1-2; CDR3aa: CASRQGDYGYTF
v_gene: TRBV15; j_gene: TRBJ1-4; CDR3aa: CATSRRSREKLFF
v_gene: TRBV19; j_gene: TRBJ1-2; CDR3aa: CASKTGSHGYTF
v_gene: TRBV4-1; j_gene: TRBJ2-2; CDR3aa: CASSQARGGLSNTGELFF